The 17 T cell receptor beta chains below were found in one sample sequenced in a study of shared clonotypes between healthy human individuals. The table came from immunoSEQ multiplex PCR; TCRdb's copy has only in-frame clones and leaves some out. This repertoire shows a few million clones, approximately 94% found once; its top ten account for about 0.13%. Sample: naive CD4+ T cells sorted from blood. Subset indicated: CD45RA+ positively selected. The receptors stem from a man aged 18 to 29 in good health.

This clone came up a few times. The V call is TRBV6-1, the J call TRBJ2-7, with a tentative D call TRBD2 (6 bases). Deletions cut 7 bases from V and 5 bases from J, with 15 bases between. The CDR3 covers 13 residues. Per the germline V gene, CDR1 is MNHNS and CDR2 is SASEGT. Written as DNA, the CDR3 is TGTGCCAGCAAACTAGCAGGGAAAGACGAGCAGTACTTC. It yields the protein CASKLAGKDEQYF.

On this clone itself: The junction shows a germline mismatch at one end, possibly a read error. The J gene is TRBJ2-5, the V gene TRBV29-1, with a weak D call TRBD1 (6 bases). CDR1 and CDR2 (germline): SQVTM, ANQGSEA. CDR3 length: 14 amino acids. The CDR3 reads CSVEGQSSQETQYF. CDR3 bases: TGCAGCGTAGAAGGACAGTCCTCCCAAGAGACCCAGTACTTC.

This clone occurred once. The chain combines TRBV11-2 with TRBJ2-5; unclear D gene. The germline V gene has CDR1 SGHAT and CDR2 FQNNGV. Trimming took off 5 bases at V and 0 bases at J, with 13 bases between the two ends. This CDR3 spans 15 amino acids. CDR3 DNA sequence: TGTGCCAGCAGCCCCCGGATGTCGAACCAAGAGACCCAGTACTTC. This translates into CASSPRMSNQETQYF.

The chain employs TRBV11-2 and TRBJ2-7; 7 nucleotides match TRBD1. Per germline, CDR1 SGHAT and CDR2 FQNNGV. This CDR3 spans 15 amino acids. V shed 1 base, J shed 2 bases, and the junction held 5 bases outside the gene matches. The CDR3 reads CASSLATGQAYEQYF. The CDR3, as DNA: TGTGCCAGCAGCTTAGCGACAGGGCAGGCCTACGAGCAGTACTTC.

A note on this clone: The sample contains more than one DNA sequence encoding this CDR3. The chain couples TRBV7-9 to TRBJ2-2; 9 nucleotides agree with TRBD1. The ends lost 1 base at V and 3 bases at J; junction bases unmatched: 3. This CDR3 comprises 16 residues. The germline V gene has CDR1 SEHNR and CDR2 FQNEAQ (reference sequence). The CDR3 protein is CASSLGTGADTGELFF. The CDR3 DNA is TGTGCCAGCAGCTTAGGGACAGGGGCTGACACCGGGGAGCTGTTTTTT.

This chain links TRBV7-2 with TRBJ1-4; D is uncertain. CDR1 SGHTA and CDR2 FQGNSA come from the germline V gene. Trimming stripped 2 bases from V and 8 bases from J, with 15 bases between. There are 15 residues in the CDR3. CDR3 DNA: TGTGCCAGCAGCTTATTCGGAGACGGAGGAGAAAAACTGTTTTTT. As protein: CASSLFGDGGEKLFF.

Remarks on this clone: Other nucleotide sequences from this sample produce the same CDR3. The rearrangement uses TRBV6-5 and TRBJ2-5; D may match TRBD1 or TRBD2 (5 bases each). The germline V and J ends were trimmed by 6 bases and 3 bases, with 8 bases remaining between them. CDR1 is MNHEY, CDR2 SVGAGI, per germline. The CDR3 has 12 residues. Written as DNA, the CDR3 is TGTGCCAGCAGCCGGGGCAAAGAGACCCAGTACTTC. Translating it yields CASSRGKETQYF.

In its sample, this clone was seen once. The rearrangement uses TRBV15 and TRBJ1-2; D remains unclear. CDR1 and CDR2 from the germline V gene are LNHNV and YYDKDF (reference sequence). CDR3 length: 15 residues. V was clipped by 0 bases and J by 3 bases, with 11 bases between them. CDR3 DNA sequence: TGTGCCACCAGCAGAGATTTGGAGAGCCACTATGGCTACACCTTC. Its protein is CATSRDLESHYGYTF. The complete variable domain, with remaining parts taken from reference TRBV15 and TRBJ1-2, reads DAMVIQNPRYQVTQFGKPVTLSCSQTLNHNVMYWYQQKSSQAPKLLFHYYDKDFNNEADTPDNFQSRRPNTSFCFLDIRSPGLGDTAMYLCATSRDLESHYGYTFGSGTRLTVV.

The chain carries TRBV25-1 and TRBJ2-5; D is undetermined. The V gene's germline CDR1 is MGHDK and CDR2 SYGVNS. Trimming removed 3 bases at V and 5 bases at J, with 19 bases between. The CDR3 is 16 residues long. In nucleotides, the CDR3 is TGTGCCAGCAGTGATCCTAAGACCGGCGTACAGGAGACCCAGTACTTC. Translating gives CASSDPKTGVQETQYF.

The J gene is TRBJ1-3, the V gene TRBV5-1; D not certain. V was cut by 7 bases and J by 0 bases, with 8 bases left in between. The germline V gene encodes CDR1 SGHRS and CDR2 YFSETQ. This CDR3 region has 13 residues. CDR3 sequence reads: CASQSSSGNTIYF. In DNA, the CDR3 is TGCGCCAGCCAGAGTAGCTCTGGAAACACCATATATTTT.

V is TRBV2 and J is TRBJ1-2, with D perhaps matching TRBD1 (5 bases). The CDR3 contains 14 residues. The germline V gene encodes CDR1 SNHLY and CDR2 FYNNEI. V lost 4 bases to trimming and J lost 0 bases, with 9 bases between them. CDR3: CASSGQKTNYGYTF. The CDR3 nucleotides read TGTGCCAGCAGTGGACAGAAAACTAACTATGGCTACACCTTC.

This clone appeared once. The DNA for the CDR3 is TGCGCCAGCAGCTTGATGACAGGGTGGGAAGCTAACTATGGCTACACCTTC. Translated, it gives CASSLMTGWEANYGYTF. The V gene is TRBV5-1, the J gene TRBJ1-2, with 7 bases fitting TRBD1. With 1 base clipped from V and 0 bases from J, the junction kept 9 bases outside the gene matches. Germline V gene data show CDR1 as SGHRS and CDR2 as YFSETQ. The CDR3 is 17 amino acids.

CDR3 region: CASRDRGASTPLHF. The DNA of the CDR3 is TGTGCCAGCAGGGACAGGGGGGCGTCTACACCCCTCCACTTT. The V gene is TRBV2, the J gene TRBJ1-6, with 10 nucleotides matching TRBD1. This CDR3 spans 14 amino acids. The trim removed 6 bases at V and 11 bases at J, leaving 7 bases unmatched. Germline V gives CDR1 SNHLY, CDR2 FYNNEI.

The chain recombines TRBV18 with TRBJ1-1; 7 bases map to TRBD1. The CDR3 contains 16 residues. The J segment lost 3 bases and the V segment lost 3 bases, leaving 10 bases of the junction unmatched. Germline CDR1 reads KGHSH; CDR2 reads LQKENI. CDR3 bases: TGTGCCAGCTCACCCGGCCAGGGGGGATCGGACACTGAAGCTTTCTTT. This translates into CASSPGQGGSDTEAFF.

V usage is TRBV19 and J usage is TRBJ2-4; either TRBD1 or TRBD2 may fit D (5 bases each). Germline CDR1 is LNHDA and CDR2 is SQIVND (reference sequence). There are 15 residues in the CDR3. V was pared by 1 base and J by 2 bases, with 9 bases between. The CDR3 sequence is CASSIGGSSKNIQYF. The DNA of the CDR3 is TGTGCCAGTAGTATAGGGGGGTCTTCCAAAAACATTCAGTACTTC. Full variable domain (missing parts from reference TRBV19 and TRBJ2-4): DGGITQSPKYLFRKEGQNVTLSCEQNLNHDAMYWYRQDPGQGLRLIYYSQIVNDFQKGDIAEGYSVSREKKESFPLTVTSAQKNPTAFYLCASSIGGSSKNIQYFGAGTRLSVL.

The chain uses TRBV6-1 and TRBJ1-1, with D unresolved. V was pared by 5 bases and J by 0 bases, with 10 bases between. Looked up from germline, CDR1 is MNHNS and CDR2 is SASEGT. This CDR3 has 14 amino acids. CDR3 in amino acids: CASSKQSMNTEAFF. The CDR3 coding sequence is TGTGCCAGCAGTAAACAGAGTATGAACACTGAAGCTTTCTTT.

V is TRBV7-2 and J is TRBJ1-2; 7 bases map to TRBD1. The V gene's germline CDR1 is SGHTA and CDR2 FQGNSA. V was clipped by 1 base and J by 5 bases; unmatched bases: 7. CDR3 length: 15 residues. The CDR3 reads CASSLVQGDPYGYTF. The CDR3 DNA is TGTGCCAGCAGCTTAGTGCAGGGGGATCCTTATGGCTACACCTTC.